This T cell receptor beta chain was captured by sequencing in a study of early T cells in non-severe SARS-CoV-2 infection. Turning to the study itself: Whole-blood bulk RNA, unsorted, was sequenced, and chains were unpaired.

The CDR3 sequence is 18 residues long. V was pared by 6 bases and J by 1 base, with 10 bases of the junction left unmatched. The V gene's germline CDR1 is MDHEN and CDR2 SYDVKM. The library protocol tagged individual cDNA molecules with unique molecular identifiers. TCRdb redid the calling of the 5' RACE reads with MiXCR, one entry per CDR3 protein. The sample lists about 97,000 distinct CDR3 sequences, around 13% occurring once. Source material: whole blood. The chain joins TRBV28 to TRBJ2-2, with 11 bases fitting TRBD2. This clonotype was sampled from an adult who was a healthcare worker with PCR-confirmed SARS-CoV-2 infection or an uninfected control (not recorded which). CDR3 sequence reads: CASSRPPGLAVNTGELFF. CDR3 in DNA: TGTGCCAGCAGCCGGCCTCCGGGACTAGCGGTGAACACCGGGGAGCTGTTTTTT.